This entry lists 22 T cell receptor beta chains sequenced from one sample in a study of blood T cell repertoires in COVID-19. Using immunoSEQ multiplex PCR, the repertoire was profiled, and TCRdb retains in-frame clones only, with some absent. There are about 62,000 clones in the sample; 80% to 90% occur only once, and about 18% lies in the top ten. Sequenced input: peripheral blood. These receptor sequences come from a woman aged 55-69 years with COVID-19, enrolled during active disease.

The chain carries TRBV11-3 and TRBJ2-1, with TRBD1 as a possible D gene (5 bases). Germline lookup yields CDR1 SGHNT and CDR2 YENEEA. Trimming removed 5 bases at V and 3 bases at J, with 8 bases between. This CDR3 is 13 amino acids long. This CDR3 is CASSLDSYNEQFF. In nucleotides, the CDR3 is TGTGCCAGCAGCCTCGACAGCTACAATGAGCAGTTCTTC.

As DNA, the CDR3 is TGTGCCTGGAGTGTACGAGGGGGGGTCGGTGAAAAACTGTTTTTT. Its translation is CAWSVRGGVGEKLFF. The V call is TRBV30, the J call TRBJ1-4; a weak D match, TRBD1 (6 bases). Germline lookup yields CDR1 GTSNPN and CDR2 SVGIG (reference sequence). The CDR3 runs to 15 residues. V shed 0 bases and J shed 7 bases, with 15 bases lying between them.

The gene calls are TRBV4-2 and TRBJ2-7, with D possibly being TRBD1 (5 bases). Germline V lookup: CDR1 LGHNA, CDR2 YNFKEQ. V shed 3 bases and J shed 7 bases, with 22 bases lying between them. The CDR3 extends over 16 amino acids. The CDR3 is CASSHSRGRASDEQYF. CDR3 DNA: TGTGCCAGCAGCCACTCCCGTGGCAGGGCCTCGGATGAGCAGTACTTC.

This chain uses TRBV5-5 with TRBJ1-1, with D maybe TRBD1 (5 bases). The CDR3 runs 14 residues. Trimming took off 4 bases at V and 0 bases at J, with 10 bases between the two ends. Germline values: CDR1 SGHKS, CDR2 YYEKEE (reference sequence). The CDR3 bases are TGTGCCAGCAGCGCTATGACAGTGAACACTGAAGCTTTCTTT. Protein: CASSAMTVNTEAFF.

The chain combines TRBV6-4 with TRBJ1-2, with a tentative D call TRBD1 (6 bases). The V gene lost 5 bases and the J gene lost 3 bases, with 16 bases spanning the gap. The CDR3 is 15 residues long. From germline, CDR1 is MRHNA and CDR2 SNTAGT. CDR3 loop: CASSKRGGLDYGYTF. The CDR3 bases are TGTGCCAGCAGTAAACGCGGGGGGCTGGACTATGGCTACACCTTC.

The J gene is TRBJ2-1, the V gene TRBV19; D perhaps matches TRBD2 (5 bases). Per the germline V gene, CDR1 is LNHDA and CDR2 is SQIVND (reference sequence). The CDR3 covers 12 residues. V gave up 3 bases and J gave up 8 bases, with 8 bases separating them. CDR3 amino acids: CASSIFGDEQFF. The CDR3 DNA sequence: TGTGCCAGTAGTATCTTCGGGGATGAGCAGTTCTTC.

The CDR3 sequence: CASSYSPSRNEQFF. The CDR3 nucleotides read TGTGCCAGCAGTTACTCTCCTAGCAGGAATGAGCAGTTCTTC. The chain links TRBV6-5 to TRBJ2-1; tentative D call: TRBD2 (5 bases). Trimming took 0 bases from V and 7 from J, leaving 10 bases between them. The CDR3 is 14 amino acids. Germline values: CDR1 MNHEY, CDR2 SVGAGI.

This clone showed up just a few times. V usage is TRBV7-3 and J usage is TRBJ1-1; no reliable D call. V lost 4 bases and J 0 bases, leaving 6 bases between the germline ends. The CDR3 loop spans 13 amino acids. Germline lookup yields CDR1 SGHTA and CDR2 FQGTGA. CDR3 loop: CASSYSMNTEAFF. CDR3 bases: TGTGCCAGCAGCTATAGCATGAACACTGAAGCTTTCTTT.

The chain uses TRBV30 and TRBJ1-6; TRBD1 might be the D (5 bases). Deletions cut 3 bases from V and 7 bases from J, with 7 bases between. This CDR3 is 12 amino acids long. In germline, CDR1 is GTSNPN, CDR2 SVGIG (reference sequence). CDR3 bases: TGTGCCTGGAGGGACACGAATTCACCCCTCCACTTT. Translation gives CAWRDTNSPLHF.

This clone was counted once. V is TRBV12-5 and J is TRBJ2-1, with TRBD2 as a possible D gene (6 bases). The CDR3 spans 15 residues. CDR1 is LGHNT, CDR2 FRNRAP, per germline. V lost 5 bases to trimming and J lost 0 bases, with 11 bases between them. The CDR3 region has the DNA TGTGCTAGTGGTCCGGGACTGAGCTCCTACAATGAGCAGTTCTTC. Protein product: CASGPGLSSYNEQFF.

This clone was counted a single time. The chain uses TRBV3-1 (or the pseudogene TRBV3-2) and TRBJ2-1; the match to TRBD2 covers 7 bases. Germline V lookup: CDR1 LGHDT, CDR2 YNNKEL (reference sequence). The J segment lost 9 bases and the V segment lost 4 bases, leaving 12 bases of the junction unmatched. The CDR3 loop spans 15 amino acids. This CDR3 reads CASSRRGIGEGEQFF. CDR3 coding DNA: TGTGCCAGCAGCCGGCGGGGTATTGGGGAGGGTGAGCAGTTCTTC.

The chain carries TRBV9 and TRBJ2-3; D ambiguous. The CDR3 spans 15 residues. V was trimmed by 3 bases and J by 3 bases, leaving 14 bases between them. CDR1 SGDLS and CDR2 YYNGEE come from the germline V gene. CDR3 sequence: CASSARGVWTDTQYF. CDR3 sequence (DNA): TGTGCCAGCAGCGCCCGCGGAGTATGGACAGATACGCAGTATTTT. The entire variable domain, with the rest obtained from reference TRBV9 and TRBJ2-3, is as follows: DSGVTQTPKHLITATGQRVTLRCSPRSGDLSVYWYQQSLDQGLQFLIQYYNGEERAKGNILERFSAQQFPDLHSELNLSSLELGDSALYFCASSARGVWTDTQYFGPGTRLTVL.

This chain joins TRBV12-5 and TRBJ2-2; D perhaps matches TRBD2 (6 bases). This CDR3 comprises 17 residues. Trimming removed 2 bases from V and 4 bases from J, with 17 bases in between. Germline CDR1 reads LGHNT; CDR2 reads FRNRAP. The CDR3 sequence: CASGLSTGTLLTGELFF. DNA of the CDR3: TGTGCTAGTGGTTTGTCCACCGGGACTCTCCTCACCGGGGAGCTGTTTTTT. Full variable domain (outside the CDR3, taken from reference TRBV12-5 and TRBJ2-2): DARVTQTPRHKVTEMGQEVTMRCQPILGHNTVFWYRQTMMQGLELLAYFRNRAPLDDSGMPKDRFSAEMPDATLATLKIQPSEPRDSAVYFCASGLSTGTLLTGELFFGEGSRLTVL.

The V gene is TRBV3-1 (or the pseudogene TRBV3-2), the J gene TRBJ1-5; the D gene is possibly TRBD1 (5 bases). Trimming left V 5 bases short and J 1 base short, with 9 bases between. CDR1 is LGHDT, CDR2 YNNKEL, per germline (reference sequence). CDR3 length: 14 amino acids. The CDR3 region is CASSGTYSNQPQHF. The CDR3 nucleotides read TGTGCCAGCAGCGGGACTTACAGCAATCAGCCCCAGCATTTT.

V usage is TRBV9 and J usage is TRBJ2-4, with D possibly being TRBD2 (6 bases). Germline CDR1 and CDR2: SGDLS and YYNGEE. Deletions cut 3 bases from V and 1 base from J, with 23 bases between. This CDR3 region has 19 residues. The CDR3 sequence is CASSDPRDAPSGAKNIQYF. Written as DNA, the CDR3 is TGTGCCAGCAGCGATCCGCGGGACGCCCCGTCCGGGGCCAAAAACATTCAGTACTTC.

The chain couples TRBV29-1 to TRBJ1-2; possibly TRBD1 for D (5 bases). The ends were cut back, 3 bases at V and 7 bases at J, with 15 bases in the middle. This CDR3 is 13 amino acids long. The germline V gene encodes CDR1 SQVTM and CDR2 ANQGSEA. CDR3 DNA sequence: TGCAGCGTTGAGCGCTTACTTAGGGGTGGCTACACCTTC. Amino acid sequence: CSVERLLRGGYTF.

The CDR3: CASSLGGTGDYGYTF. The DNA for the CDR3 is TGCGCCAGCAGCTTGGGTGGGACAGGGGACTATGGCTACACCTTC. This rearrangement joins TRBV5-1 to TRBJ1-2; 10 bases map to TRBD1. The CDR3 runs to 15 residues. Germline assignment: CDR1 SGHRS and CDR2 YFSETQ. The junction had 2 bases not matched to a gene; V was cut back by 0 bases and J by 3 bases.

The chain's CDR3 is CASSSGLAGNYNEQFF. The CDR3 bases are TGTGCCAGCAGTTCCGGACTAGCGGGTAACTACAATGAGCAGTTCTTC. The chain joins TRBV27 to TRBJ2-1, with TRBD2 matching over 11 bases. The germline CDR1 and CDR2 sequences are MNHEY and SMNVEV (reference sequence). Trimming took 4 bases from V and 3 from J; bases not matched to a gene: 5. The CDR3 length is 16 residues.

This clone was found once. This rearrangement joins TRBV30 to TRBJ1-1; D not resolved. The CDR3 contains 12 residues. In germline, CDR1 is GTSNPN, CDR2 SVGIG (reference sequence). The V end lost 7 bases, the J end lost 2 bases, and 11 bases lay between the germline ends. In DNA form, the CDR3 reads TGTGCCTCACGAGGCGGAAACACTGAAGCTTTCTTT. Its protein product is CASRGGNTEAFF.

This clone was seen only once. The CDR3 coding sequence is TGCAGTGCTACTGACAGGGCCAACAATCAGCCCCAGCATTTT. It specifies CSATDRANNQPQHF. The J gene is TRBJ1-5, the V gene TRBV20-1; the match to TRBD1 covers 7 bases. Losses at the gene ends were 4 bases for V and 3 bases for J; bases not matched to a gene: 6. Germline assignment: CDR1 DFQATT and CDR2 SNEGSKA (reference sequence). CDR3 length: 14 residues.

The rearrangement joins TRBV3-1 (or the pseudogene TRBV3-2) to TRBJ1-5; D is unclear. V lost 1 base to trimming and J lost 6 bases, with 7 bases between them. CDR3 length equals 13 residues. Per the germline V gene, CDR1 is LGHDT and CDR2 is YNNKEL (reference sequence). This CDR3 reads CASSQGRLQPQHF. Here the CDR3 DNA reads TGTGCCAGCAGCCAAGGTCGACTTCAGCCCCAGCATTTT.

The chain joins TRBV14 to TRBJ2-1, with D perhaps TRBD2 (5 bases). Germline CDR1 reads SGHDN; CDR2 reads FVKESK. The germline V and J ends were trimmed by 3 bases and 6 bases, with 12 bases remaining between them. The CDR3 is 14 amino acids. CDR3 nucleotides: TGTGCCAGCAGCCATCAGGACTTGACCAATGAGCAGTTCTTC. Amino acids: CASSHQDLTNEQFF.